A single sample gave rise to the 17 T cell receptor beta chains below, sequenced in a study of metastatic and nonmetastatic thyroid tumors. TCRdb ran MiXCR on the PCR reads. The sample shows about 38,000 clones, less than 60% of them seen only once. No treatment had been given to any patient before thyroid surgery. The specimen sequenced was tumor tissue. The receptors originated from a male donor with papillary thyroid cancer or a benign thyroid nodule (not recorded which). Some clones in this sample may be carry-over from other donors' samples.

This chain connects TRBV7-3 to TRBJ2-3; 13 nucleotides align to TRBD2. V was clipped by 1 base and J by 4 bases; unmatched bases: 8. This CDR3 spans 18 amino acids. The germline CDR1 and CDR2 sequences are SGHTA and FQGTGA. The CDR3 DNA reads TGTGCCAGCAGCTTAAGGGCTACTAGCGGGAGGGTGGCAGATACGCAGTATTTT. Translation gives CASSLRATSGRVADTQYF.

This clone was counted many times. V and J are TRBV4-1 and TRBJ2-7; D is possibly TRBD1 (6 bases). Trimming left V 2 bases short and J 2 bases short, with 16 bases between. Germline V gene sequence: CDR1 MGHRA, CDR2 YSYEKL. This CDR3 comprises 16 residues. For the CDR3, the DNA is TGCGCCAGCAGCCAACAAGTATCGGACAGAGCCTACGAGCAGTACTTC. Protein product: CASSQQVSDRAYEQYF.

The sample holds a few counts of this clone. The V call is TRBV7-3, the J call TRBJ2-1, with 10 bases identical to TRBD1. The CDR3 totals 16 residues. The germline CDR1 and CDR2 sequences are SGHTA and FQGTGA. V shed 1 base and J 7 bases; nucleotides not matched to a gene: 7. The CDR3: CASSLRQGASWNEQFF. The CDR3, as DNA: TGTGCCAGCAGCTTAAGACAGGGGGCTTCGTGGAATGAGCAGTTCTTC.

This clone was seen a handful of times. V and J are TRBV30 and TRBJ1-3; D remains ambiguous. Per germline, CDR1 GTSNPN and CDR2 SVGIG (reference sequence). Trimming shortened V by 5 bases and J by 1 base, and 9 bases separated the two germline ends. The CDR3 sequence is 13 residues long. For the CDR3, the DNA is TGTGCCTGGTCTGGGGTTTCTGGAAACACCATATATTTT. Its translation: CAWSGVSGNTIYF. Together with reference TRBV30 and TRBJ1-3, the CDR3 gives the full variable domain: SQTIHQWPATLVQPVGSPLSLECTVEGTSNPNLYWYRQAAGRGLQLLFYSVGIGQISSEVPQNLSASRPQDRQFILSSKKLLLSDSGFYLCAWSGVSGNTIYFGEGSWLTVV.

Remarks on this clone: The same CDR3 arises from other DNA sequences in this sample as well. The genes are TRBV27 and TRBJ1-1; D is unresolved. Looked up from germline, CDR1 is MNHEY and CDR2 is SMNVEV (reference sequence). The CDR3 totals 13 residues. V lost 2 bases and J lost 1, with 5 bases in between. CDR3 sequence reads: CASSLAANTEAFF. CDR3 sequence (DNA): TGTGCCAGCAGTTTAGCGGCGAACACTGAAGCTTTCTTT.

This rearrangement joins TRBV7-8 to TRBJ2-7; TRBD1 matches at 8 bases. Looked up from germline, CDR1 is SGHVS and CDR2 is FQNEAQ. This CDR3 comprises 16 residues. V gave up 4 bases and J gave up 2 bases; unmatched junction bases: 10. The CDR3 DNA reads TGTGCCAGCAGCTCTCTATGGACAGGGAACACCTACGAGCAGTACTTC. Translated, it gives CASSSLWTGNTYEQYF.

The chain uses TRBV6-1 and TRBJ2-7; D possibly corresponds to TRBD1 (6 bases). Germline V CDR1 and CDR2: MNHNS, SASEGT. Trimming took 5 bases from V and 4 from J, leaving 9 bases between them. This CDR3 spans 12 amino acids. CDR3 sequence: CASSRDTYEQYF. CDR3 nucleotides: TGTGCCAGCAGTAGGGACACTTACGAGCAGTACTTC.

This clone showed up just once. V and J are TRBV18 and TRBJ2-7; D ambiguous. The V gene lost 0 bases and the J gene lost 2 bases, with 8 bases spanning the gap. The CDR3 is 14 amino acids. CDR1 is KGHSH, CDR2 LQKENI, per germline. The CDR3 region has the DNA TGTGCCAGCTCACCACCTCGGGCCCCCTACGAGCAGTACTTC. As protein: CASSPPRAPYEQYF.

This clone was seen a handful of times. This chain uses TRBV20-1 with TRBJ2-3, with 12 bases aligning to TRBD2. V was clipped by 5 bases and J by 4 bases; unmatched bases: 1. The CDR3 covers 13 residues. CDR1 DFQATT and CDR2 SNEGSKA come from the germline V gene (reference sequence). Here the CDR3 DNA reads TGCAGTGCTCGACTAGCGGGAGCAGATACGCAGTATTTT. Translating gives CSARLAGADTQYF.

This clone was detected a few times. The rearrangement uses TRBV28 and TRBJ2-2; no firm D call. Trimming cost V 4 bases and J 5 bases, with 11 bases left between them. Germline CDR1 MDHEN, CDR2 SYDVKM. This CDR3 has 14 residues. The CDR3 is CASSSPSGTGELFF. For the CDR3, the DNA is TGTGCCAGCAGTTCACCCAGTGGGACCGGGGAGCTGTTTTTT.

The rearrangement uses TRBV12-3 or TRBV12-4 and TRBJ1-6; 8 bases are shared with TRBD1. The ends lost 4 bases at V and 7 bases at J; junction bases unmatched: 6. The CDR3 totals 15 residues. Here the CDR3 DNA reads TGTGCCAGCAGTTGGACAGGGAGTGAAAATTCACCCCTCCACTTT. Protein: CASSWTGSENSPLHF.

The chain couples TRBV5-8 to TRBJ1-4; 7 bases line up with TRBD1. Germline V gives CDR1 SGHTS, CDR2 YDEGEE. Germline trimming cut 4 bases from V and 6 bases from J; bases unmatched to any gene: 3. The CDR3 has 13 residues. The DNA for the CDR3 is TGTGCCAGCAGCATTGGACAGGATGAAAAACTGTTTTTT. Its protein product is CASSIGQDEKLFF.

In its sample, this clone was seen once. This CDR3 reads CASSWGQGNYGYTF. CDR3 nucleotides: TGCGCCAGCAGCTGGGGACAGGGTAACTATGGCTACACCTTC. This chain uses TRBV5-1 with TRBJ1-2; TRBD1 agrees at 9 bases. The J segment lost 1 base and the V segment lost 3 bases, leaving 1 base of the junction unmatched. The CDR3 consists of 14 residues. Germline lookup yields CDR1 SGHRS and CDR2 YFSETQ.

The gene calls are TRBV7-8 and TRBJ2-5; D perhaps matches TRBD2 (7 bases). The germline V gene has CDR1 SGHVS and CDR2 FQNEAQ. V lost 5 bases, J lost 3 bases, and 13 bases lay in between. This CDR3 region has 14 residues. Written as DNA, the CDR3 is TGTGCCAGCAGCGCAAGGGGGGGAGAAGAGACCCAGTACTTC. Translated, it gives CASSARGGEETQYF. Complete variable domain (other parts from reference TRBV7-8 and TRBJ2-5): GAGVSQSPRYKVAKRGQDVALRCDPISGHVSLFWYQQALGQGPEFLTYFQNEAQLDKSGLPSDRFFAERPEGSVSTLKIQRTQQEDSAVYLCASSARGGEETQYFGPGTRLLVL.

V gene TRBV11-2 combines with J gene TRBJ1-5, with no clear D. Trimming stripped 0 bases from V and 4 bases from J, with 10 bases between. There are 15 residues in the CDR3. CDR1 and CDR2 (germline): SGHAT, FQNNGV. CDR3 in amino acids: CASSLDGLGNQPQHF. The CDR3 DNA reads as TGTGCCAGCAGCTTAGATGGGCTAGGGAATCAGCCCCAGCATTTT. The variable domain in full, completed from reference TRBV11-2 and TRBJ1-5, reads EAGVAQSPRYKIIEKRQSVAFWCNPISGHATLYWYQQILGQGPKLLIQFQNNGVVDDSQLPKDRFSAERLKGVDSTLKIQPAKLEDSAVYLCASSLDGLGNQPQHFGDGTRLSIL.

The genes are TRBV18 and TRBJ2-7, with D maybe TRBD1 (6 bases). The ends were cut back, 3 bases at V and 2 bases at J, with 14 bases in the middle. CDR3 length equals 15 residues. Per germline, CDR1 KGHSH and CDR2 LQKENI. The chain's CDR3 is CASSPGQRPPYEQYF. The DNA of the CDR3 is TGTGCCAGCTCACCCGGACAGCGACCACCCTACGAGCAGTACTTC.

The rearrangement uses TRBV7-3 and TRBJ1-6, with D uncertain. Germline loops: CDR1 SGHTA, CDR2 FQGTGA. The germline V and J ends were trimmed by 1 base and 5 bases, with 6 bases remaining between them. This CDR3 region has 14 residues. The CDR3 sequence is CASSLSYNNSPLHF. The DNA of the CDR3 is TGTGCCAGCAGCTTAAGTTACAATAATTCACCCCTCCACTTT.